This T cell receptor (beta chain) emerged from a study of blood T cell repertoires in COVID-19 (dated by TCRdb to the early 2020s). Study-wide context: The collaborator samples originated in the United States, Italy and Spain and spanned the acute and convalescent phases of COVID-19. The repertoires were released in a freely available public database intended as a resource for research on the immune response to SARS-CoV-2. Samples came from the ongoing ImmuneRACE study (first 160 participants) plus 1,254 subjects from 6 global collaborators. The material from the prospective study consisted of cDNA or gDNA derived from T cells, B-cell-depleted T cells, or PBMCs. The sample metadata nearly always contained a de-identified subject ID, COVID-19 status, age in years and sex. The dataset comprised deeply sampled blood TCRbeta repertoires from subjects exposed to, actively infected with, or recovered from COVID-19. HLA class I and class II types, where available, came from metadata supplied by the sample provider rather than from assay-based typing.

The collaborating institutions used their own protocols to collect whole blood in K2EDTA tubes. Collaborator samples were shipped for TCRbeta analysis as frozen whole blood, isolated PBMCs, or DNA extracted from either sample type. Regarding this clone: The clone's antigen remains unknown. No qualities accompany the bases; no much larger clone lies one base away.

After removal of 6 bases from V and 4 bases from J, the junction retains 4 bases not matched to a gene. The CDR3 sequence holds 14 residues, the cysteine and phenylalanine included. Of the read, only the CDR3 DNA is kept; its 42 bases are in frame from base 1. The germline V gene encodes CDR1 KGHDR and CDR2 SFDVKD. TCRbeta CDR3 regions were amplified from genomic DNA by means of the immunoSEQ Assay, a bias-controlled multiplex PCR. The authors' analysis ran thus. The number of nucleated cells in each sample was estimated by amplification of reference gene primers within the assay. Sequence reads were collapsed and filtered to measure the absolute abundance of every unique TCRbeta CDR3 rearrangement. For each sample, productive Simpson clonality was calculated by taking the square root of Simpson's diversity index across productive rearrangements. Held by TCRdb, this immuneACCESS table contains in-frame sequences only and omits some clones. Under half of the omission traces to an unresolved V gene where checked; the cause of the rest is unknown. V and J calls and clone size are as listed in that table; D and trimming were resolved from the DNA. This sample gives about 280,000 clones in total; around 90% of them show up just once. The ten largest clonotypes hold roughly 9% of the sample.

What the work shows at the level of the full study, not this receptor alone: The quantity of clinical and demographic metadata differed by source and by participant and was supplied without curation.

This receptor chain uses TRBV24-1 and TRBJ2-1, and 8 junction bases match TRBD2. Material for sequencing was peripheral blood. The clonotype originates from a man between 18 and 29 years old with active or convalescent COVID-19. The nucleotides read TGTGCCACCAGTTCCGGGGGGGCTTACAATGAGCAGTTCTTC. It specifies CATSSGGAYNEQFF.